The 16 T cell receptor beta chains listed next were all sequenced from one sample in a study of response to subunit inactivated influenza vaccine. TCRdb ran MiXCR on the RT-PCR reads and lists one entry per CDR3 protein. The repertoire holds 860,000 or so distinct CDR3 sequences, about 20% seen once, with roughly a tenth in the top ten. Sequenced here: PBMCs from blood, sampled around 5 days after vaccination. Receptors originate from a man aged 50 to 59 who received an inactivated influenza vaccine.

V is TRBV7-8 and J is TRBJ2-7; 7 positions match TRBD2. V lost 3 bases and J lost 3; bases outside the gene matches: 8. This CDR3 spans 15 amino acids. Germline assignment: CDR1 SGHVS and CDR2 FQNEAQ. The DNA of the CDR3 is TGTGCCAGCAGCTTGTCCCCGGGAGGAAACTACGAGCAGTACTTC. It codes for CASSLSPGGNYEQYF.

In its sample, this clonotype was seen a few times. In DNA, the CDR3 is TGTGCCAGCAGTTGGATAAGCTCCTACAATGAGCAGTTCTTC. Translation: CASSWISSYNEQFF. The V call is TRBV28, the J call TRBJ2-1; D remains unclear. The V gene's germline CDR1 is MDHEN and CDR2 SYDVKM. V lost 4 bases to trimming and J lost 0 bases, with 7 bases between them. This CDR3 is 14 amino acids long.

V and J are TRBV18 and TRBJ2-1; D unresolved. V was trimmed by 0 bases and J by 4 bases, leaving 10 bases between them. The CDR3 is 15 amino acids. Germline V gene lookup returns CDR1 KGHSH and CDR2 LQKENI. CDR3 sequence: CASSPPDPRYNEQFF. DNA of the CDR3: TGTGCCAGCTCACCACCGGACCCGAGATACAATGAGCAGTTCTTC.

This rearrangement joins TRBV4-1 to TRBJ2-5; 12 nucleotides agree with TRBD2. The CDR3 covers 19 residues. V gave up 4 bases and J gave up 0 bases; unmatched junction bases: 12. Germline CDR1 is MGHRA and CDR2 is YSYEKL. CDR3 amino acids: CASSPLRTSGARDQETQYF. The DNA of the CDR3 is TGCGCCAGCAGCCCCCTGAGGACTAGCGGGGCGCGAGACCAAGAGACCCAGTACTTC.

This chain connects TRBV20-1 to TRBJ1-2; 9 nucleotides line up with TRBD1. Trimming removed 4 bases from V and 7 bases from J; junction bases left unmatched: 7. Germline values: CDR1 DFQATT, CDR2 SNEGSKA (reference sequence). The CDR3 spans 13 residues. The CDR3 DNA reads as TGCAGTGCTATAAACAGGGGGCGGGCTGGCTACACCTTC. This gives the protein CSAINRGRAGYTF.

CDR3 sequence reads: CASKASAGGTGELFF. Written as DNA, the CDR3 is TGTGCCAGCAAAGCCTCTGCTGGGGGAACCGGGGAGCTGTTTTTT. J is TRBJ2-2 and V is TRBV7-6; D could derive from TRBD1 or TRBD2 (5 bases each). The V end was cut by 7 bases, the J end by 5 bases, with 17 bases between. Germline V lookup: CDR1 SGHVS, CDR2 FNYEAQ. The CDR3 has 15 amino acids.

This chain uses TRBV3-1 with TRBJ2-1, with D perhaps given as TRBD1 or TRBD2 (6 bases each). The CDR3 spans 14 residues. Germline lookup yields CDR1 LGHDT and CDR2 YNNKEL (reference sequence). V lost 3 bases, J lost 5 bases, and 11 bases lay in between. The CDR3 here is CASSQARGDNEQFF. The CDR3 region has the DNA TGTGCCAGCAGCCAGGCGAGGGGGGACAATGAGCAGTTCTTC.

This clonotype has at least ten counts. The J gene is TRBJ2-4, the V gene TRBV4-2; 9 bases line up with TRBD1. The V gene end was trimmed by 4 bases and the J gene end by 8 bases; junction bases not matched to a gene: 6. The CDR3 spans 14 residues. Germline V gene sequence: CDR1 LGHNA, CDR2 YNFKEQ. The CDR3 DNA is TGTGCCAGCAGCCCTGGGACAGGGAGGTACATTCAGTACTTC. This codes for CASSPGTGRYIQYF.

This chain joins TRBV28 and TRBJ2-2, with TRBD1 identical over 8 bases. CDR1 and CDR2 (germline): MDHEN, SYDVKM. The CDR3 runs to 15 residues. Germline trimming cut 5 bases from V and 0 bases from J; bases unmatched to any gene: 2. The CDR3: CASSTQGANTGELFF. CDR3 coding DNA: TGTGCCAGCAGTACACAGGGGGCGAACACCGGGGAGCTGTTTTTT.

In DNA, the CDR3 is TGCAGTGCTAGAGATGACCGGCAGGATACGCAGTATTTT. Protein product: CSARDDRQDTQYF. The V gene is TRBV20-1, the J gene TRBJ2-3; no reliable D call. Germline CDR1 reads DFQATT; CDR2 reads SNEGSKA (reference sequence). The length of the CDR3 is 13 residues. Trimming left V 0 bases short and J 6 bases short, with 10 bases between.

This clonotype was counted many times. The gene calls are TRBV27 and TRBJ2-7; 9 bases line up with TRBD1. Germline V gives CDR1 MNHEY, CDR2 SMNVEV (reference sequence). The CDR3 has 15 residues. Trimming cost V 0 bases and J 3 bases; bases outside gene matches: 3. The CDR3 here is CASSLSGTGIYEQYF. The CDR3, as DNA: TGTGCCAGCAGTTTATCCGGGACAGGGATCTACGAGCAGTACTTC.

The J gene is TRBJ1-2, the V gene TRBV12-3 or TRBV12-4; the D gene is possibly TRBD1 (5 bases). The CDR3 runs to 15 residues. V lost 3 bases and J 2 bases, leaving 13 bases between the germline ends. CDR3 in DNA: TGTGCCAGCAGTTTTGGGGGTTTGAAAAACTATGGCTACACCTTC. Residues: CASSFGGLKNYGYTF.

The chain links TRBV6-5 to TRBJ2-3; TRBD2 aligns across 10 bases. CDR3 length equals 17 residues. Per germline, CDR1 MNHEY and CDR2 SVGAGI. The ends lost 4 bases at V and 3 bases at J; junction bases unmatched: 10. The CDR3 is CASSSGVIAGGTDTQYF. CDR3 nucleotides: TGTGCCAGCAGTTCCGGGGTTATAGCGGGAGGAACAGATACGCAGTATTTT.

The genes are TRBV4-3 and TRBJ1-1; TRBD1 might be the D (5 bases). Trimming cost V 7 bases and J 3 bases, with 15 bases left between them. The germline V gene has CDR1 LGHNA and CDR2 YSLEER. This CDR3 spans 14 amino acids. The CDR3 here is CASMNAMGDTEAFF. The CDR3, as DNA: TGCGCCAGCATGAACGCCATGGGGGACACTGAAGCTTTCTTT.

J is TRBJ2-1 and V is TRBV27; 12 bases agree with TRBD2. The V segment lost 5 bases and the J segment 5 bases; nucleotides outside the gene matches: 16. The CDR3 is 19 residues long. CDR1 is MNHEY and CDR2 is SMNVEV in the germline V gene (reference sequence). CDR3 loop: CASSPRRWALAGGHNEQFF. The CDR3 nucleotides read TGTGCCAGCAGTCCACGGCGTTGGGCGCTAGCGGGGGGGCACAATGAGCAGTTCTTC.

The CDR3 reads CASSLMTDNQPQHF. CDR3 DNA sequence: TGTGCCAGCAGTTTGATGACAGACAATCAGCCCCAGCATTTT. The V and J genes are TRBV12-3 or TRBV12-4 and TRBJ1-5, with D possibly TRBD1 on 5 matching bases. The CDR3 sequence is 14 residues long. V shed 3 bases and J shed 3 bases, with 9 bases lying between them.